The T cell receptor (beta chain) under discussion was sequenced for a study of cytomegalovirus exposure and HLA in healthy donors. Libraries were prepared by immunoSEQ multiplex PCR; TCRdb keeps only in-frame clonotypes and omits some of them. The table lists roughly 250,000 clones, 87% of them singletons. CDR3 length: 19 amino acids. V dropped 5 bases and J dropped 3 bases, with 29 bases sitting between them. Germline-derived CDR1 and CDR2 are KGHSH and LQKENI. The sequencing input was PBMCs. The sequence was obtained from a man between 18 and 29 years old in good health and CMV-seronegative. The chain uses TRBV18 and TRBJ2-7; D may be TRBD2 (8 bases). The DNA for the CDR3 is TGTGCCAGCTCAGGAACGCAGGGGGAGCCGGGACTAGGACTCTACGAGCAGTACTTC. Translated: CASSGTQGEPGLGLYEQYF.